The 8 T cell receptor beta chains presented below share a single source sample, sequenced in a study. From the 5' RACE reads, TCRdb called clonotypes with MiXCR, one entry per CDR3 protein. The sample gives roughly 55,000 distinct CDR3 sequences, more than 20% of which show up once; 2.5% to 4% is in the top ten. Sequenced material: tumor-infiltrating naive CD4+ T cells sorted from the breast tumor. Subset of the sample: naive CD4+ T cells, CD4+CD45RA+CD25-. These receptor sequences come from a female donor with breast cancer.

The rearrangement uses TRBV20-1 and TRBJ1-3; 7 nucleotides line up with TRBD1. CDR3 length: 18 residues. Germline CDR1 and CDR2: DFQATT and SNEGSKA (reference sequence). V shed 4 bases, J shed 0 bases, and the junction held 15 bases outside the gene matches. Here the CDR3 reads CSATRRDSPLNSGNTIYF. In DNA, the CDR3 is TGCAGTGCTACGCGAAGGGACAGCCCGCTCAACTCTGGAAACACCATATATTTT.

This clonotype was detected only a few times. The chain employs TRBV20-1 and TRBJ2-3; 7 nucleotides align to TRBD1. Germline CDR1 reads DFQATT; CDR2 reads SNEGSKA (reference sequence). This CDR3 is 15 amino acids long. Trimming cost V 5 bases and J 2 bases; bases outside gene matches: 10. CDR3 amino acids: CSAAHRDSLTDTQYF. The CDR3 DNA follows: TGCAGTGCTGCTCACCGGGACAGTCTCACAGATACGCAGTATTTT.

The gene calls are TRBV12-3 or TRBV12-4 and TRBJ2-3; 10 positions match TRBD2. V lost 6 bases, J lost 6 bases, and 9 bases stayed unmatched. The CDR3 length is 15 residues. The CDR3 sequence: CASRSSGGNSDTQYF. In DNA form, the CDR3 reads TGTGCCAGCAGATCTAGCGGGGGTAACTCGGATACGCAGTATTTT.

V is TRBV6-1 and J is TRBJ2-2; 7 positions agree with TRBD2. The CDR3 is made up of 13 amino acids. The trim removed 9 bases at V and 7 bases at J, leaving 8 bases unmatched. CDR1 is MNHNS and CDR2 is SASEGT in the germline V gene. For the CDR3, the DNA is TGTGCCAGTCGGACTAGTTTTGGCGGGGAGCTGTTTTTT. As protein: CASRTSFGGELFF.

About this clonotype itself: A clone one base away is much larger, so this may be a read error. The chain joins TRBV29-1 to TRBJ2-3; TRBD2 matches at 8 bases. Germline trimming cut 0 bases from V and 10 bases from J; bases unmatched to any gene: 9. The CDR3 runs to 14 residues. Germline CDR1 SQVTM, CDR2 ANQGSEA. For the CDR3, the DNA is TGCAGCGTTGAAGAGAGCGGGAGCGTGGATGCGCAGTATTTT. This gives the protein CSVEESGSVDAQYF.

The chain carries TRBV29-1 and TRBJ1-3; 7 nucleotides line up with TRBD1. Germline assignment: CDR1 SQVTM and CDR2 ANQGSEA. The J segment lost 2 bases and the V segment lost 6 bases, leaving 4 bases of the junction unmatched. CDR3 length: 13 amino acids. CDR3 DNA: TGCAGCGTGCAGGGGGTGGCTGGAAACACCATATATTTT. It encodes CSVQGVAGNTIYF. Variable domain in full (rest from reference TRBV29-1 and TRBJ1-3): SAVISQKPSRDICQRGTSLTIQCQVDSQVTMMFWYRQQPGQSLTLIATANQGSEATYESGFVIDKFPISRPNLTFSTLTVSNMSPEDSSIYLCSVQGVAGNTIYFGEGSWLTVV.

A few counts support this clonotype. The chain has TRBV7-2 and TRBJ2-1, with 8 bases matching TRBD2. Germline-derived CDR1 and CDR2 are SGHTA and FQGNSA. There are 16 residues in the CDR3. V shed 2 bases and J 1 base; nucleotides not matched to a gene: 4. The CDR3 here is CASSLIASGSYNEQFF. CDR3 nucleotide sequence: TGTGCCAGCAGCTTAATAGCTAGCGGGTCCTACAATGAGCAGTTCTTC. The full variable domain, with the rest looked up from reference TRBV7-2 and TRBJ2-1, is GAGVSQSPSNKVTEKGKDVELRCDPISGHTALYWYRQSLGQGLEFLIYFQGNSAPDKSGLPSDRFSAERTGGSVSTLTIQRTQQEDSAVYLCASSLIASGSYNEQFFGPGTRLTVL.

This clonotype was counted between two and nine times. J is TRBJ2-5 and V is TRBV7-3; D ambiguous. Germline V gene sequence: CDR1 SGHTA, CDR2 FQGTGA. The CDR3 loop spans 13 amino acids. Trimming took off 5 bases at V and 3 bases at J, with 10 bases between the two ends. The CDR3 loop reads CASSPQDKETQYF. The CDR3 nucleotides read TGTGCCAGCAGCCCCCAGGATAAAGAGACCCAGTACTTC. Combining the CDR3 with reference TRBV7-3 and TRBJ2-5 gives the whole variable domain GAGVSQTPSNKVTEKGKYVELRCDPISGHTALYWYRQSLGQGPEFLIYFQGTGAADDSGLPNDRFFAVRPEGSVSTLKIQRTERGDSAVYLCASSPQDKETQYFGPGTRLLVL.